A single sample is the source of the 10 T cell receptor beta chains below, sequenced in a study of OX40 agonist ivuxolimab in advanced cancers. Profiled with immunoSEQ multiplex PCR; TCRdb holds only in-frame clones, not every one. The sample consists of 82,000 or so clones, approximately 85% of them appearing once. The specimen was CD4+ or CD8+ T cells sorted from blood, collected in a trial of the OX40 agonist ivuxolimab. Source of these receptors: an adult with an advanced solid tumor such as melanoma, head and neck, liver or kidney cancer.

The CDR3 spells CSVRPGQEIPTNEKLFF. Written as DNA, the CDR3 is TGCAGCGTCCGACCGGGACAGGAGATTCCAACTAATGAAAAACTGTTTTTT. The chain uses TRBV29-1 and TRBJ1-4, with TRBD1 matching over 8 bases. V lost 6 bases to trimming and J lost 0 bases; unmatched junction nucleotides: 12. CDR1 and CDR2 from the germline V gene are SQVTM and ANQGSEA. The CDR3 is 17 residues long.

The J gene is TRBJ1-1, the V gene TRBV7-9; no firm D call. The CDR3 covers 13 residues. Germline CDR1 SEHNR, CDR2 FQNEAQ (reference sequence). V lost 5 bases and J lost 7, with 14 bases in between. The chain's CDR3 is CASSRAAGNEAFF. The CDR3 nucleotides read TGTGCCAGCAGCCGGGCGGCCGGAAATGAAGCTTTCTTT.

V usage is TRBV5-6 and J usage is TRBJ2-7; D is possibly TRBD1 (6 bases). Germline CDR1 is SGHDT and CDR2 is YYEEEE. The CDR3 runs 13 residues. V was shortened by 5 bases and J by 6 bases, with 15 bases between the two germline ends. CDR3 coding DNA: TGTGCCAGCAGTACCGGGACACTGAGCGAGCAGTACTTC. This sequence encodes CASSTGTLSEQYF.

The chain is built from TRBV9 and TRBJ2-7; maybe TRBD1 (6 bases). CDR3 length: 15 residues. Germline V gene sequence: CDR1 SGDLS, CDR2 YYNGEE. With 0 bases removed from V and 0 bases from J, the gap between germline ends came to 10 bases. CDR3 nucleotide sequence: TGTGCCAGCAGCGTAGGACAGGACACCTCCTACGAGCAGTACTTC. This gives the protein CASSVGQDTSYEQYF.

The V and J genes are TRBV9 and TRBJ1-5; weak D call: TRBD1 (6 bases). This CDR3 region has 13 residues. CDR1 SGDLS and CDR2 YYNGEE come from the germline V gene. V was clipped by 3 bases and J by 6 bases, with 10 bases between them. The CDR3, as DNA: TGTGCCAGCAGCGCGGGGGGGGCTCAGCCCCAGCATTTT. Residues: CASSAGGAQPQHF.

V and J are TRBV9 and TRBJ1-5; D is unclear. Trimming stripped 0 bases from V and 1 base from J, with 17 bases between. The CDR3 runs to 18 residues. Germline lookup yields CDR1 SGDLS and CDR2 YYNGEE. The CDR3 loop is CASSVDDIRALSNQPQHF. CDR3 coding DNA: TGTGCCAGCAGCGTAGACGATATTAGGGCCTTAAGCAATCAGCCCCAGCATTTT.

The chain combines TRBV2 with TRBJ1-2, with D possibly matching TRBD1 (6 bases). Per germline, CDR1 SNHLY and CDR2 FYNNEI. CDR3 length equals 14 residues. Between the trimmed V and J ends, which lost 6 bases and 1 base, there was a span of 12 bases. CDR3 residues: CASSQGGFNYGYTF. DNA of the CDR3: TGTGCCAGCAGCCAAGGGGGGTTTAACTATGGCTACACCTTC.

The CDR3 DNA reads as TGTGCCAGCAGCTTAGGCCAGGGGTACACTGAAGCTTTCTTT. This encodes CASSLGQGYTEAFF. The gene calls are TRBV7-9 and TRBJ1-1, with D possibly matching TRBD1 (6 bases). V lost 1 base, J lost 3 bases, and 9 bases lay in between. Germline loops: CDR1 SEHNR, CDR2 FQNEAQ (reference sequence). The CDR3 extends over 14 amino acids.

This clone was counted once. The chain is built from TRBV5-1 and TRBJ2-7, with TRBD1 matching over 7 bases. CDR1 and CDR2 (germline): SGHRS, YFSETQ. V shed 0 bases and J 0 bases; nucleotides not matched to a gene: 0. The CDR3 is 14 amino acids. The CDR3: CASSLEGASYEQYF. The CDR3 nucleotides read TGCGCCAGCAGCTTGGAGGGGGCCTCCTACGAGCAGTACTTC.

The chain carries TRBV28 and TRBJ1-1; TRBD1 might be the D (5 bases). The CDR3 is 14 amino acids. Germline V gene sequence: CDR1 MDHEN, CDR2 SYDVKM. The V end lost 2 bases, the J end lost 10 bases, and 17 bases lay between the germline ends. CDR3 in amino acids: CASSLAAGGTRAFF. The CDR3, as DNA: TGTGCCAGCAGTTTAGCCGCGGGGGGGACCCGAGCTTTCTTT.